Shown below are 11 T cell receptor beta chains from a single sample sequenced in a study of T cells expressing NK-cell markers. TCRdb reprocessed the 5' RACE reads and keeps a single row for each CDR3 protein, giving no DNA. The table gives around 260,000 distinct CDR3 sequences; the top ten clones make up about 4% of it. Source material: blood T cells: a sorted CD56 or NKG2C T cell subset, CD4+ or CD8+ T cells, or bulk PBMC T cells (not recorded which). The source is a woman between 18 and 75 years old in good health.

This chain joins TRBV20-1 and TRBJ2-5; TCRdb proposes TRBD1, but this gene call is untestable without DNA. CDR1 is DFQATT, CDR2 SNEGSKA, per germline (reference sequence). There are 12 residues in the CDR3. Here the CDR3 reads CSALRGKGAQYF.

J is TRBJ2-1 and V is TRBV20-1; TCRdb's D gene call, TRBD2, goes unchecked for lack of DNA. The CDR3 totals 15 residues. Germline V lookup: CDR1 DFQATT, CDR2 SNEGSKA (reference sequence). This chain's CDR3 is CSAIRGTSGDNEQFF.

This chain connects TRBV7-3 to TRBJ2-1; the D call of TRBD1 rests on TCRdb alone, since no DNA is present to check it. The V gene's germline CDR1 is SGHTA and CDR2 FQGTGA. This CDR3 is built from 15 residues. The CDR3 loop is CASSLQPQPPNEQFF. The full variable domain, in which reference TRBV7-3 and TRBJ2-1 provide the parts outside the CDR3, is GAGVSQTPSNKVTEKGKYVELRCDPISGHTALYWYRQSLGQGPEFLIYFQGTGAADDSGLPNDRFFAVRPEGSVSTLKIQRTERGDSAVYLCASSLQPQPPNEQFFGPGTRLTVL.

This chain joins TRBV6-5 and TRBJ2-7; absent DNA, TCRdb's TRBD2 call cannot be checked. This CDR3 has 14 amino acids. Germline loops: CDR1 MNHEY, CDR2 SVGAGI. The CDR3 spells CASSSLAGAYEQYF.

This chain connects TRBV18 to TRBJ1-6; checking the TCRdb D call of TRBD1 is not possible without DNA. Germline V CDR1 and CDR2: KGHSH, LQKENI. The CDR3 contains 13 residues. The CDR3 here is CASSPRQDSPLHF.

The V and J genes are TRBV27 and TRBJ2-6. This CDR3 has 14 residues. Germline CDR1 and CDR2: MNHEY and SMNVEV (reference sequence). The CDR3 spells CASSPFAGANVLTF.

The J gene is TRBJ1-2, the V gene TRBV12-3 or TRBV12-4; TCRdb's D gene call, TRBD1, goes unchecked for lack of DNA. CDR3 size: 17 residues. The CDR3 loop reads CASSLGQEQGILYGYTF.

The chain employs TRBV20-1 and TRBJ2-3; TCRdb selects TRBD1, and the lack of DNA leaves this call unchecked. Germline lookup yields CDR1 DFQATT and CDR2 SNEGSKA (reference sequence). The CDR3 sequence is 13 residues long. CDR3 amino acids: CSARWGGTDTQYF.

The genes are TRBV7-3 and TRBJ1-1; TCRdb indicates TRBD1, and absent DNA this call remains unverified. Germline loops: CDR1 SGHTA, CDR2 FQGTGA. The CDR3 is 13 amino acids. This CDR3 reads CASSLTQGTEAFF.

The chain recombines TRBV10-3 with TRBJ2-3; TCRdb's D call, TRBD1, is unchecked because there is no DNA. CDR1 is ENHRY, CDR2 SYGVKD, per germline. CDR3 size: 17 residues. This chain's CDR3 is CAISESISQERSGLQYF.

The gene calls are TRBV20-1 and TRBJ2-1; TCRdb returns TRBD2, unconfirmable since there is no DNA. This CDR3 has 16 amino acids. CDR1 is DFQATT, CDR2 SNEGSKA, per germline (reference sequence). The CDR3 loop is CSARDHGAPNYNEQFF.